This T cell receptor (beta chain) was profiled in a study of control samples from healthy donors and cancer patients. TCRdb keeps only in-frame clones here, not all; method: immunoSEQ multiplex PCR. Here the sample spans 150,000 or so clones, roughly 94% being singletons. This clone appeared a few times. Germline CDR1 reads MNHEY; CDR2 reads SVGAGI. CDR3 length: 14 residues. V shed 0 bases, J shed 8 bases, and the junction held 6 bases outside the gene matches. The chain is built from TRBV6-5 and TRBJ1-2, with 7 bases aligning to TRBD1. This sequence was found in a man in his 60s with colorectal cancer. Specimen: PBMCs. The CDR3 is CASSYSTGNGGYTF. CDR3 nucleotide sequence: TGTGCCAGCAGTTACTCGACAGGGAATGGAGGCTACACCTTC.